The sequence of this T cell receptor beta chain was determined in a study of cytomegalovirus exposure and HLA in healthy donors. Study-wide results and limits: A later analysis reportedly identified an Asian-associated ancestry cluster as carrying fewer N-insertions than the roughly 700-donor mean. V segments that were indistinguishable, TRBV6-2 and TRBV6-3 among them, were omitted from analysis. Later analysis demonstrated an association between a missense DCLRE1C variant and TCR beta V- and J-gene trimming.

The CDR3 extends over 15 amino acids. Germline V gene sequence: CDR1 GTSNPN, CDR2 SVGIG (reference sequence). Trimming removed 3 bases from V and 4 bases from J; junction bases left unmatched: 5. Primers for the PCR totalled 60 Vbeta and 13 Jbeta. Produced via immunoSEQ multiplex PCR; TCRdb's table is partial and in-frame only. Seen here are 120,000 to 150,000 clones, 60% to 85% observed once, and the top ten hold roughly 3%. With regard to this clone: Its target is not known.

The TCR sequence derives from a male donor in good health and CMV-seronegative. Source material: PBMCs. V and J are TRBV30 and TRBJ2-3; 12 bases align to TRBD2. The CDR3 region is CAWSQTSGRSDTQYF. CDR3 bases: TGTGCCTGGAGCCAGACTAGCGGGAGATCAGATACGCAGTATTTT.